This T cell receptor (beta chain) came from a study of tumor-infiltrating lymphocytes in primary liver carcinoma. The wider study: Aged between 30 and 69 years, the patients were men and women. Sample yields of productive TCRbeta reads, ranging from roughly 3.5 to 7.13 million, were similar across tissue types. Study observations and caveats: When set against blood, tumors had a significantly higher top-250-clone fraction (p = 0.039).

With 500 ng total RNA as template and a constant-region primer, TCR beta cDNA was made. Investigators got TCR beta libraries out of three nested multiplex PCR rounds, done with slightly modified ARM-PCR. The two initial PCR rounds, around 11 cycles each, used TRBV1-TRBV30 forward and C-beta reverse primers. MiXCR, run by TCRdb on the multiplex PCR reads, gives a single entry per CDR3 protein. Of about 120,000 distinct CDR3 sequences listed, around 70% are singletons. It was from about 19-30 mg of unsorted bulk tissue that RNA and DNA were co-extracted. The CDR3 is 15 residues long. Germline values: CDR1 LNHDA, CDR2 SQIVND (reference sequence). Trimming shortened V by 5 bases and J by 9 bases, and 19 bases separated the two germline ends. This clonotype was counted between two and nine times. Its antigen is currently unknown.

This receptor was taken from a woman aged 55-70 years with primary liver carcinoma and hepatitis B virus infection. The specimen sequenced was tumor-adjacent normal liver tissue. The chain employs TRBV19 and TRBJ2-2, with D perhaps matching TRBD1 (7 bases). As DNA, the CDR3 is TGTGCCAGTAGTTCCCAGGGGGGATACCCCAGGGAGCTGTTTTTT. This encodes CASSSQGGYPRELFF. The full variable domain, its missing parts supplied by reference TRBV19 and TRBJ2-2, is DGGITQSPKYLFRKEGQNVTLSCEQNLNHDAMYWYRQDPGQGLRLIYYSQIVNDFQKGDIAEGYSVSREKKESFPLTVTSAQKNPTAFYLCASSSQGGYPRELFFGEGSRLTVL.